Described below is a single T cell receptor beta chain sequence and its context. The antigen is undetermined. This entry comes from a study of cytomegalovirus exposure and HLA in healthy donors. Study-wide context: There were roughly 80 million unique TCRs (from HLA-typed donors) in an early data release. General study findings and limits: A later analysis showed that HLA-associated TCR beta chains had undergone more clonal expansion than equally common others. Later analysis associated a missense DCLRE1C variant with TCR beta V- and J-gene trimming. According to a later analysis, most TCR beta chains associated with CMV appeared HLA-restricted.

This PCR relied on a set of 60 Vbeta primers and 13 Jbeta primers. Using immunoSEQ multiplex PCR, the repertoire was profiled, and TCRdb retains in-frame clones only, with some absent. This sample has nearly 65,000 clones; approximately 71% occur once, and the top ten carry 5.4%. Germline V gene sequence: CDR1 LNHDA, CDR2 SQIVND (reference sequence). This CDR3 comprises 16 residues. Losses at the gene ends were 10 bases for V and 0 bases for J; bases not matched to a gene: 11. Material for sequencing was PBMCs. J is TRBJ1-3 and V is TRBV19; 8 bases align to TRBD1. This receptor was taken from a man over 45 in good health and CMV-seronegative. The CDR3 DNA sequence: TGTGCCACAGATTACCGACAGGGGAGCTCTGGAAACACCATATATTTT. It specifies CATDYRQGSSGNTIYF.